The rows below give T cell receptor beta chains drawn from one sample of a study of Graves' ophthalmopathy and Graves' hyperthyroidism. TCRdb independently ran MiXCR on the multiplex PCR reads; one entry per CDR3 protein. The sample shows about 740,000 distinct CDR3 sequences, 40% of them seen only once. The sequenced sample consisted of peripheral blood. The receptor set was obtained from an adult man with Graves' ophthalmopathy. Each CDR3 is given with its conserved first and last residue. The D gene is left open where the match is weak. Only some rows state a clone size, as once, few, many or a class for expanded clones.

>NA|11|TRBV10-3|many|TRBJ1-2
CASSYPGRYTF
TGTGCCAGCAGTTACCCGGGAAGGTACACCTTC
>TRBD1|16|TRBV19|few|TRBJ1-5
CASSSGQKNSNQPQHF
TGTGCCAGTAGTTCGGGACAGAAGAATAGCAATCAGCCCCAGCATTTT
>TRBD1|17|TRBV10-3|NA|TRBJ1-2
CASSRDGTVRVNYGYTF
TGTGCCAGCAGTCGAGACGGGACAGTTCGCGTTAACTATGGCTACACCTTC
>NA|14|TRBV7-9|NA|TRBJ1-2
CASTFLSLACGYTF
TGTGCCAGCACCTTCCTGAGTCTCGCCTGTGGCTACACCTTC
>TRBD2|15|TRBV7-9|few|TRBJ2-2
CASSPSSGGTGELFF
TGTGCCAGCAGTCCATCTAGCGGGGGTACCGGGGAGCTGTTTTTT
>NA|15|TRBV7-6|once|TRBJ2-7
CASSLEVGVASEQYF
TGTGCCAGCAGCTTAGAGGTGGGGGTGGCGAGTGAGCAGTACTTC
>NA|15|TRBV5-1|NA|TRBJ1-6
CASSLGQLGDSPLHF
TGCGCCAGCAGCTTGGGGCAGCTTGGGGATTCACCCCTCCACTTT
>TRBD2|15|TRBV10-3|NA|TRBJ2-3
CASSRRDYSTDTQYF
TGTGCCAGCAGTAGACGGGACTACAGCACAGATACGCAGTATTTT
>TRBD2|14|TRBV20-1|many|TRBJ2-7
CSARSERENYEQYF
TGCAGTGCTAGATCCGAGCGGGAGAATTACGAGCAGTACTTC
>NA|15|TRBV7-2|NA|TRBJ2-7
CASSPPRGEASEQYF
TGTGCCAGCTCACCACCGAGAGGGGAGGCCAGCGAGCAGTACTTC
>NA|14|TRBV29-1|many|TRBJ1-2
CSVPLGAANYGYTF
TGCAGCGTTCCCTTGGGTGCCGCTAACTATGGCTACACCTTC
>TRBD1|15|TRBV12-3/TRBV12-4|many|TRBJ1-1
CASSSTGQLNTEAFF
TGTGCCAGCAGTTCGACGGGACAGCTGAACACTGAAGCTTTCTTT
>TRBD2|14|TRBV2|NA|TRBJ2-7
CASSPSGPPYEQYF
TGTGCCAGCAGCCCTAGCGGGCCCCCCTACGAGCAGTACTTC
>NA|13|TRBV10-3|many|TRBJ1-2
CAISEITGSGYTF
TGTGCCATCAGTGAGATTACGGGGAGTGGCTACACCTTC
>TRBD2|16|TRBV10-3|many|TRBJ2-2
CASRLAGDANTGELFF
TGTGCCTCCCGACTAGCGGGGGACGCGAACACCGGGGAGCTGTTTTTT
>TRBD1|15|TRBV15|NA|TRBJ1-4
CATSRDRQGGEKLFF
TGTGCCACCAGCAGAGATCGACAGGGAGGGGAAAAACTGTTTTTT